This passage covers 26 T cell receptor beta chains from one sample sequenced in a study of T cells in Graves' hyperthyroidism and ophthalmopathy. TCR beta CDR3 regions were amplified from RNA transcripts. First-round RT-PCR with HTBI primers amplified the TCR CDR3 region. One entry per CDR3 protein results from TCRdb running MiXCR on the multiplex PCR reads. Of 450,000 to 700,000 distinct CDR3 sequences in the sample, approximately 44% are singletons; the top ten hold roughly 19%. The specimen was peripheral blood or thyroid tissue (not recorded which). Receptor source: an adult woman with Graves' disease, either hyperthyroidism or ophthalmopathy (not recorded which).

In its sample, this clonotype was seen once. Without the conserved terminal phenylalanine or tryptophan, this CDR3 likely stems from a read error. No DNA is shown, since the ends of the CDR3 on it are uncertain; the CDR3 is the one TCRdb lists. CDR3 region: CASSSPGQTY. V and J are TRBV7-9 and TRBJ2-1; the DNA was not compared with TRBD1, the D call given in the table. CDR1 and CDR2 (germline): SEHNR, FQNEAQ (reference sequence). The CDR3 region is 10 residues in length, termini included.

This clonotype was seen a few times. The chain joins TRBV2 to TRBJ1-4; no reliable D call. Trimming removed 3 bases from V and 11 bases from J, with 4 bases in between. The CDR3 sequence is 10 residues long. The V gene's germline CDR1 is SNHLY and CDR2 FYNNEI. CDR3 in DNA: TGTGCCAGCAGTGACGCTAAACTGTTTTTT. As protein: CASSDAKLFF.

The sample holds one count of this clonotype. This chain connects TRBV24-1 to TRBJ2-2; TRBD2 matches 10 bases. V lost 5 bases and J lost 4; bases outside the gene matches: 12. The CDR3 is made up of 18 amino acids. Germline CDR1 is KGHDR and CDR2 is SFDVKD. DNA for the CDR3: TGTGCCACCAGTGCAAGAAGGCTAGCGGGAGAGTCCACCGGGGAGCTGTTTTTT. Protein product: CATSARRLAGESTGELFF.

This clonotype was seen many times. V usage is TRBV7-9 and J usage is TRBJ1-2, with a weak D call TRBD1 (6 bases). Germline CDR1 and CDR2: SEHNR and FQNEAQ (reference sequence). V was shortened by 5 bases and J by 4 bases, with 11 bases between the two germline ends. This CDR3 is built from 13 residues. In DNA, the CDR3 is TGTGCCAGCAGCATACAGGGTATCTATGGCTACACCTTC. Translation: CASSIQGIYGYTF.

This clonotype was seen repeatedly, ten times or more. This CDR3 reads CASSHGIPYGYTF. The DNA for the CDR3 is TGTGCCAGTAGTCACGGGATACCTTATGGCTACACCTTC. The chain combines TRBV19 with TRBJ1-2; no clear D gene. V was pared by 5 bases and J by 5 bases, with 12 bases between. The CDR3 totals 13 residues. Germline CDR1 reads LNHDA; CDR2 reads SQIVND (reference sequence). Supplemented by reference TRBV19 and TRBJ1-2, the full variable domain reads DGGITQSPKYLFRKEGQNVTLSCEQNLNHDAMYWYRQDPGQGLRLIYYSQIVNDFQKGDIAEGYSVSREKKESFPLTVTSAQKNPTAFYLCASSHGIPYGYTFGSGTRLTVV.

The chain has TRBV7-3 and TRBJ2-5; 8 positions agree with TRBD2. Germline-derived CDR1 and CDR2 are SGHTA and FQGTGA. The CDR3 runs to 15 residues. V gave up 2 bases and J gave up 5 bases; unmatched junction bases: 7. The CDR3 DNA follows: TGTGCCAGCAGCTTATTCCTACGACTAGCGGAGACCCAGTACTTC. Protein sequence: CASSLFLRLAETQYF.

This chain uses TRBV7-2 with TRBJ1-3; D is undetermined. The germline V gene has CDR1 SGHTA and CDR2 FQGNSA. CDR3 size: 15 residues. V was clipped by 7 bases and J by 0 bases, with 13 bases between them. The CDR3 DNA reads TGTGCCAGCACCTTGGGTGGCAGCTCTGGAAACACCATATATTTT. Amino acids: CASTLGGSSGNTIYF.

This clonotype was counted only a few times. Since a much larger clone is just one base distant, this may be a read error. The genes are TRBV7-8 and TRBJ2-7, with 7 bases lining up with TRBD2. With 3 bases clipped from V and 6 bases from J, the junction kept 8 bases outside the gene matches. The CDR3 totals 14 residues. Germline V lookup: CDR1 SGHVS, CDR2 FQNEAQ. The CDR3 bases are TGTGCCAGCAGCTTTGCTCAGCCGGGGGGCGAGCAGTACTTC. Its translation: CASSFAQPGGEQYF.

This clonotype was recorded many times. V and J are TRBV20-1 and TRBJ1-1; D is uncertain. V shed 3 bases and J shed 10 bases, with 12 bases lying between them. This CDR3 has 11 amino acids. Germline CDR1 and CDR2: DFQATT and SNEGSKA (reference sequence). CDR3 nucleotides: TGCAGTGCTAGGGAATCCTTGCGAGCTTTCTTT. As protein: CSARESLRAFF.

This clonotype has more than one count but fewer than ten. J is TRBJ2-6 and V is TRBV30; perhaps TRBD2 as D (5 bases). The V gene's germline CDR1 is GTSNPN and CDR2 SVGIG (reference sequence). Deletions cut 8 bases from V and 0 bases from J, with 8 bases between. This CDR3 has 13 residues. CDR3 in amino acids: CAQEGSGANVLTF. CDR3 sequence (DNA): TGTGCCCAAGAGGGCTCTGGGGCCAACGTCCTGACTTTC.

This clonotype was observed a handful of times. This rearrangement joins TRBV20-1 to TRBJ2-7; D possibly uses TRBD1 or TRBD2 (7 bases each). Germline CDR1 and CDR2: DFQATT and SNEGSKA (reference sequence). V gave up 3 bases and J gave up 5 bases, with 14 bases separating them. The CDR3 totals 13 residues. CDR3: CSARGGGNHEQYF. The CDR3 DNA reads TGCAGTGCTAGGGGAGGGGGCAACCACGAGCAGTACTTC.

This chain links TRBV2 with TRBJ2-3; TRBD2 matches at 14 bases. CDR1 and CDR2 (germline): SNHLY, FYNNEI. The CDR3 loop spans 15 amino acids. Trimming at V came to 10 bases and at J to 6 bases, leaving 9 bases not matched to a gene. The CDR3 nucleotides read TGTGCCACCTCCCGACTAGCGGGAGGGGGGGATACGCAGTATTTT. It translates to CATSRLAGGGDTQYF. The variable domain in full, with the rest retrieved from reference TRBV2 and TRBJ2-3, is EPEVTQTPSHQVTQMGQEVILRCVPISNHLYFYWYRQILGQKVEFLVSFYNNEISEKSEIFDDQFSVERPDGSNFTLKIRSTKLEDSAMYFCATSRLAGGGDTQYFGPGTRLTVL.

The chain couples TRBV7-9 to TRBJ1-2, with D unresolved. Germline loops: CDR1 SEHNR, CDR2 FQNEAQ (reference sequence). The V end lost 6 bases, the J end lost 2 bases, and 19 bases lay between the germline ends. There are 16 residues in the CDR3. The CDR3 is CASSPTEVVGNYGYTF. For the CDR3, the DNA is TGTGCCAGCAGTCCGACCGAGGTGGTGGGGAACTATGGCTACACCTTC. Supplemented by reference TRBV7-9 and TRBJ1-2, the full variable domain reads DTGVSQNPRHKITKRGQNVTFRCDPISEHNRLYWYRQTLGQGPEFLTYFQNEAQLEKSRLLSDRFSAERPKGSFSTLEIQRTEQGDSAMYLCASSPTEVVGNYGYTFGSGTRLTVV.

The gene calls are TRBV6-6 and TRBJ2-5, with D possibly TRBD1 on 6 matching bases. V was pared by 6 bases and J by 7 bases, with 18 bases between. The CDR3 is 14 amino acids. The germline gives CDR1 MNHNY, CDR2 SVGAGI (reference sequence). The CDR3 coding sequence is TGTGCCAGCAGAACAGGGACGGAAGGTGGGACCCAGTACTTC. This encodes CASRTGTEGGTQYF.

Of note for this clonotype: A much larger clone differs from this one at a single base, so this may be a read error. Without the conserved terminal phenylalanine or tryptophan, this CDR3 likely stems from a read error. This rearrangement joins TRBV4-1 to TRBJ1-5; no clear D. Trimming took 0 bases from V and 3 from J, leaving 18 bases between them. The CDR3 is made up of 18 amino acids. Germline-derived CDR1 and CDR2 are MGHRA and YSYEKL. CDR3 sequence (DNA): TGCGCCAGCAGCCAAGATACGAACCGCCCCGGGCCCAATCAGCCCCAGCATTGT. Translating gives CASSQDTNRPGPNQPQHC.

The chain uses TRBV15 and TRBJ2-5; D may be TRBD1 (5 bases). V was pared by 1 base and J by 2 bases, with 8 bases between. This CDR3 region has 14 residues. From germline, CDR1 is LNHNV and CDR2 YYDKDF (reference sequence). CDR3 in amino acids: CATSRAPGQETQYF. CDR3 nucleotides: TGTGCCACCAGCAGAGCCCCAGGGCAAGAGACCCAGTACTTC.

This clonotype was counted only a few times. At one end the junction does not follow the germline gene, possibly because of a read error. J is TRBJ2-7 and V is TRBV7-3, with 9 bases matching TRBD2. CDR3 size: 15 residues. Germline assignment: CDR1 SGHTA and CDR2 FQGTGA. The CDR3 is CAGSFFSGSGDEQYF. CDR3 DNA: TGTGCCGGCAGCTTCTTTAGCGGGAGCGGTGACGAGCAGTACTTC. The entire variable domain, with the rest obtained from reference TRBV7-3 and TRBJ2-7, is as follows: GAGVSQTPSNKVTEKGKYVELRCDPISGHTALYWYRQSLGQGPEFLIYFQGTGAADDSGLPNDRFFAVRPEGSVSTLKIQRTERGDSAVYLCAGSFFSGSGDEQYFGPGTRLTVT.

V usage is TRBV2 and J usage is TRBJ2-7; possible D gene TRBD1, 5 bases. The CDR3 runs to 14 residues. Per germline, CDR1 SNHLY and CDR2 FYNNEI. V was shortened by 2 bases and J by 0 bases, with 8 bases between the two germline ends. This chain's CDR3 is CASSEQGISYEQYF. In DNA form, the CDR3 reads TGTGCCAGCAGTGAACAGGGAATCTCCTACGAGCAGTACTTC.

The chain has TRBV25-1 and TRBJ1-2; a possible D gene is TRBD1 (5 bases). Germline CDR1 reads MGHDK; CDR2 reads SYGVNS. The V and J ends lost 2 bases and 8 bases respectively, with 24 bases between them. The CDR3 runs to 17 residues. The CDR3 DNA reads as TGTGCCAGCAGTGAAACACCGACCAGGGAGCGCTATATCGGCTACACCTTC. Protein sequence: CASSETPTRERYIGYTF.

This chain uses TRBV12-3 or TRBV12-4 with TRBJ1-1; maybe TRBD1 (6 bases). With 6 bases removed from V and 2 bases from J, the gap between germline ends came to 16 bases. This CDR3 is built from 15 residues. The CDR3 is CASSNWGQGNTEAFF. CDR3 in DNA: TGTGCCAGCAGCAATTGGGGGCAGGGAAACACTGAAGCTTTCTTT.

This clonotype was counted many times. The V gene is TRBV12-3 or TRBV12-4, the J gene TRBJ1-1; D is unresolved. With 6 bases removed from V and 4 bases from J, the gap between germline ends came to 6 bases. CDR3 size: 11 residues. The CDR3 sequence is CASSPRTEAFF. CDR3 DNA: TGTGCCAGCAGCCCCCGCACTGAAGCTTTCTTT.

This clonotype was counted many times. This chain uses TRBV7-9 with TRBJ2-7; D gene uncertain. This CDR3 comprises 13 residues. Germline lookup yields CDR1 SEHNR and CDR2 FQNEAQ (reference sequence). Trimming pared 6 bases from V and 6 bases from J, leaving 15 bases between. The CDR3 is CASRPYPEAEQYF. Written as DNA, the CDR3 is TGTGCCAGCAGACCATACCCGGAAGCCGAGCAGTACTTC.

This clonotype was seen many times. The rearrangement joins TRBV28 to TRBJ1-5; unclear D gene. Germline values: CDR1 MDHEN, CDR2 SYDVKM. V lost 6 bases to trimming and J lost 6 bases, with 15 bases between them. This CDR3 region has 14 residues. DNA for the CDR3: TGTGCCAGCAGCCCCCCGGGAAGCGGTCAGCCCCAGCATTTT. As protein: CASSPPGSGQPQHF.

This chain joins TRBV20-1 and TRBJ2-2, with 7 bases identical to TRBD2. With V trimmed by 3 bases and J by 4 bases, 8 bases remained unmatched. This CDR3 contains 15 residues. Per germline, CDR1 DFQATT and CDR2 SNEGSKA (reference sequence). DNA for the CDR3: TGCAGTGCTAGCCCCGGGGGAGGGGCCACCGGGGAGCTGTTTTTT. Its translation is CSASPGGGATGELFF.

V usage is TRBV28 and J usage is TRBJ2-6, with TRBD1 as a possible D gene (5 bases). V was trimmed by 6 bases and J by 0 bases, leaving 18 bases between them. The CDR3 sequence is 18 residues long. In germline, CDR1 is MDHEN, CDR2 SYDVKM. The CDR3 DNA sequence: TGTGCCAGCAGCAAAGGGGTAGGAATCAGCTCTGGGGCCAACGTCCTGACTTTC. Translated, it gives CASSKGVGISSGANVLTF.

The rearrangement joins TRBV10-3 to TRBJ1-4; D unclear. Germline-derived CDR1 and CDR2 are ENHRY and SYGVKD. The length of the CDR3 is 13 residues. Trimming shortened V by 6 bases and J by 7 bases, and 12 bases separated the two germline ends. The CDR3 region is CAISTTGGEKLFF. CDR3 nucleotide sequence: TGTGCCATCAGCACGACGGGCGGTGAAAAACTGTTTTTT.